The clone carrying this T cell receptor (beta chain) was found once. Its antigen remains unknown. This record belongs to a study of graft-versus-host responses after intestinal transplantation. Overall study context: Recipients had multivisceral, liver-intestinal, or isolated intestinal transplants. Study-wide findings and caveats: Across patients carrying graft-donor T cell macrochimerism, allografts held high graft-versus-host to host-versus-graft clonal ratios. HvG clone declines early post-transplant were associated with peak circulating GvH levels.

Trimming cost V 3 bases and J 2 bases; bases outside gene matches: 5. The germline CDR1 and CDR2 sequences are SGDLS and YYNGEE. CDR3 length: 16 amino acids. Repertoires were generated with immunoSEQ multiplex PCR, while TCRdb's copy carries only in-frame clones and drops some. This table has fewer than 55,000 clones, about 95% appearing once. The genes are TRBV9 and TRBJ2-3, with 11 nucleotides matching TRBD2. Sequencing used unstimulated CD8+ T cells sorted from spleen or lymph node cells, obtained before transplant. The receptor's source is a human donor who was the organ donor for an intestinal transplant. The CDR3 coding sequence is TGTGCCAGCAGCGCGTCGACTAGCGGGGACACAGATACGCAGTATTTT. Protein product: CASSASTSGDTDTQYF.